The rows below give T cell receptor beta chains drawn from one sample of a study of T cells after yellow fever vaccination. One entry per CDR3 protein, called by TCRdb with MiXCR from the 5' RACE reads. The data contain under 550,000 distinct CDR3 sequences, 20% to 25% of them seen just once; the ten biggest clones take up around 16%. Sequences were derived from PBMCs, sampled roughly 20 days after the first yellow fever vaccination. The receptor source for this set is a man aged 18 to 29 who received the YFV17D yellow fever vaccine. CDR3s include the opening cysteine and the closing phenylalanine or tryptophan. Fields, in order: V gene, D gene, J gene, clone size, CDR3 protein, CDR3 DNA. D genes are given only for firm matches. A row's size may be missing; if present it is once, few, many or a size class.

TRBV20-1,TRBD1,TRBJ1-1,many,CSATPLQGFTEAFF,TGCAGTGCTACCCCCCTACAGGGGTTCACTGAAGCTTTCTTT
TRBV12-3/TRBV12-4,TRBD1,TRBJ1-1,-,CASRGQGALGGAFF,TGTGCCAGCAGGGGACAGGGGGCGCTTGGGGGAGCTTTCTTT
TRBV27,-,TRBJ2-7,few,CASSLSLASPSHEQYF,TGTGCCAGCAGTTTATCCCTAGCTAGCCCATCTCACGAGCAGTACTTC
TRBV20-1,TRBD2,TRBJ2-7,few,CSAPRGWGGSSYEQYF,TGCAGTGCTCCACGGGGTTGGGGGGGGAGCTCCTACGAGCAGTACTTC
TRBV10-2,TRBD2,TRBJ2-5,-,CASRTSRYQETQYF,TGCGCCAGCAGGACTAGCCGATACCAAGAGACCCAGTACTTC
TRBV20-1,TRBD1,TRBJ2-1,few,CSAPRQGGDEQFF,TGCAGTGCCCCCCGACAGGGTGGGGATGAGCAGTTCTTC
TRBV9,-,TRBJ2-3,-,CASSAHGRSLTDTQYF,TGTGCCAGCAGCGCCCACGGGAGAAGCCTCACAGATACGCAGTATTTT
TRBV7-6,-,TRBJ1-3,few,CASSLAGGRNTIYF,TGTGCCAGCAGCTTAGCCGGGGGGCGAAACACCATATATTTT
TRBV27,TRBD1,TRBJ2-7,few,CASSPSDRGLWQYF,TGTGCCAGCAGCCCCTCAGACAGGGGGCTCTGGCAGTACTTC
TRBV7-3,TRBD1,TRBJ2-1,-,CASSLGQDNEQFF,TGTGCCAGCAGCCTAGGACAGGACAATGAGCAGTTCTTC
TRBV6-2/TRBV6-3,-,TRBJ2-4,-,CASSSPSRVGKNIQYF,TGTGCCAGCAGTTCCCCTAGCAGGGTCGGCAAAAACATTCAGTACTTC
TRBV3-1,-,TRBJ2-5,-,CASSLGGWGRMAEETQYF,TGTGCCAGCAGCCTCGGGGGCTGGGGACGTATGGCGGAAGAGACCCAGTACTTC
TRBV12-3/TRBV12-4,TRBD1,TRBJ2-2,-,CASQDRGISGELFF,TGTGCCAGCCAGGACAGGGGGATTTCCGGGGAGCTGTTTTTT
TRBV7-3,-,TRBJ2-5,-,CASSLKGSETQYF,TGTGCCAGCAGCTTAAAGGGCTCCGAGACCCAGTACTTC
TRBV21-1,-,TRBJ2-1,few,CASSRPSGQPYNEQFF,TGTGCCAGCAGCAGACCCTCGGGACAGCCTTACAATGAGCAGTTCTTC
TRBV4-3,TRBD1,TRBJ2-3,-,CASSPNPGQFTDTQYF,TGCGCCAGCAGCCCTAATCCGGGACAGTTCACAGATACGCAGTATTTT
TRBV28,-,TRBJ2-1,-,CASMPWDIPYNEQFF,TGTGCCAGCATGCCTTGGGACATTCCCTACAATGAGCAGTTCTTC
TRBV7-2,-,TRBJ1-1,-,CASSLAGAVGTEAFF,TGTGCCAGCAGCTTAGCCGGGGCGGTGGGGACTGAAGCTTTCTTT
TRBV7-3,-,TRBJ2-3,many,CASSPPGSDTQYF,TGTGCCAGCAGCCCCCCTGGCTCCGATACGCAGTATTTT
TRBV7-3,-,TRBJ2-5,-,CASSLSSSSWPQYF,TGTGCCAGCAGCTTAAGCTCGTCCTCATGGCCCCAGTACTTC
TRBV14,-,TRBJ1-2,-,CASSQDYAGSHTF,TGTGCCAGCAGCCAAGATTATGCGGGCTCCCACACCTTC
TRBV12-3/TRBV12-4,-,TRBJ1-4,few,CATSGRNEEKLFF,TGTGCCACCTCAGGGCGCAATGAGGAAAAACTGTTTTTT
TRBV20-1,-,TRBJ2-5,few,CSARVGGETQYF,TGCAGTGCCAGAGTTGGGGGAGAGACCCAGTACTTC
TRBV11-2,-,TRBJ2-7,once,CASSLVPARYEQYF,TGTGCCAGCAGCTTAGTACCGGCCCGCTACGAGCAGTACTTC